A selection of T cell receptor beta chains follows, all from one sample in a study of T cells in narcolepsy. Clones were read by immunoSEQ multiplex PCR, and TCRdb kept only the in-frame ones, dropping some. The data hold approximately 32,000 clones, with roughly four fifths observed a single time. The sequenced sample was CD45RA- memory CD4+ T cells from PBMCs. These receptors came from a human donor with narcolepsy. Each CDR3 is given with its conserved first and last residue. The D gene is left open where the match is weak. Clone size is shown for a subset of rows, as once, few, many or a class of expanded clone.

cdr3_nt	cdr3_aa	j_call	clone_size	d_call	v_call
TGTGCCAGCAGCGTAGGGGACGGCCGCACAGATACGCAGTATTTT	CASSVGDGRTDTQYF	TRBJ2-3	few	.	TRBV9
TGTGCCAGCAGGATACAGTCCAACTCTGGAAACACCATATATTTT	CASRIQSNSGNTIYF	TRBJ1-3	.	.	TRBV6-1
TGTGCCACCAGCAGAGTGAGGGGGCGCGCCGGGGAGCTGTTTTTT	CATSRVRGRAGELFF	TRBJ2-2	few	TRBD1	TRBV15
TGTGCCAGCAGCCCAGCGGGGACGGGCAATCAGCCCCAGCATTTT	CASSPAGTGNQPQHF	TRBJ1-5	.	.	TRBV7-8
TGTGCCAGCAGCTTGGGAAAGCAAACCGGGGAGCTGTTTTTT	CASSLGKQTGELFF	TRBJ2-2	once	.	TRBV7-9
TGTGCCAGCAGCCTAACCGAACAGCATGGCTACACCTTC	CASSLTEQHGYTF	TRBJ1-2	.	.	TRBV5-6
TGTGCCAGCAGCTCCCGGGACAGGCGCCCTGAAGCTTTCTTT	CASSSRDRRPEAFF	TRBJ1-1	.	TRBD1	TRBV5-5
TGTGCCAGCAGCTTGGGAGGGCCCTACGAGCAGTACTTC	CASSLGGPYEQYF	TRBJ2-7	.	.	TRBV5-6
TGTGCCAGCACCCGCTCCGGCGGTGAGACCCAGTACTTC	CASTRSGGETQYF	TRBJ2-5	.	.	TRBV7-3
TGCGCCAGCAGCGCACAGGGCGCCGGGGAGCTGTTTTTT	CASSAQGAGELFF	TRBJ2-2	.	.	TRBV5-1